The clone carrying this T cell receptor (beta chain) has more than one count but fewer than ten. The antigen is undetermined. This sample was taken from a study of T cell repertoires in cytomegalovirus infection. Overall study: Public TCR beta signatures provided an indication of both CMV infection and a matching HLA type. General study points: Identification of carriers of CMV plus the relevant HLA was achieved through cumulative public TCR beta family frequency. The study found HLA-C-restricted CMV-specific TCR beta clonotypes dominating the ex vivo response.

The V and J ends lost 4 bases and 2 bases respectively, with 9 bases between them. Germline CDR1 MNHNS, CDR2 SASEGT. This CDR3 comprises 13 residues. One entry per CDR3 protein results from TCRdb running MiXCR on the reads. Found here are around 78,000 distinct CDR3 sequences, around 25% of them singletons; the top ten hold approximately 49%. The sample consisted of CD8+ T cells from cultured PBMCs, taken from culture after CMV antigen stimulation. The J gene is TRBJ2-7, the V gene TRBV6-1, with no clear D. This clonotype was sampled from a human donor in good health (CMV status not recorded). Some clones in this sample may be carry-over from other donors' samples. The CDR3 DNA sequence: TGTGCCAGCAGTGTCGTCAGAGCCTACGAGCAGTACTTC. Its protein product is CASSVVRAYEQYF.